The 22 T cell receptor beta chains listed next were all sequenced from one sample in a study of identical twins. TCRdb used MiXCR to reprocess the 5' RACE reads, holding one entry per CDR3 protein. The sample has over 500,000 distinct CDR3 sequences, 20% to 25% seen once; the top ten hold under 0.95%. These data were likewise used in another study, on T cells expressing NK-cell markers.

The sample consisted of CD4+ T cells sorted from blood. Receptors were obtained from a woman in her late teens or twenties in good health.

This clonotype was seen at least ten times. The CDR3 reads CSVDIQFNEQFF. CDR3 bases: TGCAGCGTTGATATCCAATTCAATGAGCAGTTCTTC. This chain joins TRBV29-1 and TRBJ2-1; D is unclear. The germline V and J ends were trimmed by 3 bases and 6 bases, with 9 bases remaining between them. The germline CDR1 and CDR2 sequences are SQVTM and ANQGSEA. This CDR3 region has 12 residues.

The genes are TRBV5-1 and TRBJ2-7, with 11 positions matching TRBD2. Per the germline V gene, CDR1 is SGHRS and CDR2 is YFSETQ. V lost 2 bases, J lost 5 bases, and 6 bases stayed unmatched. The CDR3 extends over 15 amino acids. The DNA of the CDR3 is TGCGCCAGCAGCTTACTAGCGGGAGTAATGAACGAGCAGTACTTC. Encoded protein: CASSLLAGVMNEQYF.

This clonotype was observed at least ten times. This chain uses TRBV5-1 with TRBJ2-5; tentative D call: TRBD1 (5 bases). This CDR3 has 14 residues. Germline assignment: CDR1 SGHRS and CDR2 YFSETQ. The V and J ends lost 0 bases and 5 bases respectively, with 11 bases between them. The CDR3: CASSLVTAGETQYF. Written as DNA, the CDR3 is TGCGCCAGCAGCTTGGTGACAGCCGGGGAGACCCAGTACTTC.

This rearrangement joins TRBV21-1 to TRBJ2-7; the table names TRBD1, a call not compared with the DNA. TRBV21-1 is reported as a pseudogene. This CDR3 region has 13 residues. CDR3 amino acids: CASSRRGFGEQYF. In nucleotides, the CDR3 is TGTGCCAGCAGCAGGAGGGGGTTTGGGGAGCAGTACTTC.

The chain carries TRBV20-1 and TRBJ2-7; 7 bases map to TRBD2. There are 14 residues in the CDR3. V gave up 3 bases and J gave up 3 bases; unmatched junction bases: 8. In germline, CDR1 is DFQATT, CDR2 SNEGSKA (reference sequence). DNA of the CDR3: TGCAGTGCTAGGGGGACTAACGGCTTCTACGAGCAGTACTTC. Translating it yields CSARGTNGFYEQYF.

This chain uses TRBV20-1 with TRBJ2-7; D might be TRBD1 (6 bases). CDR3 length equals 12 residues. Germline V gene lookup returns CDR1 DFQATT and CDR2 SNEGSKA (reference sequence). V lost 5 bases and J 7 bases, leaving 15 bases between the germline ends. CDR3 coding DNA: TGCAGTGCTCGGGACACCGTTGGGGAGCAGTACTTC. It translates to CSARDTVGEQYF.

The table lists this clonotype with many counts. The rearrangement uses TRBV10-3 and TRBJ2-1, with 7 bases aligning to TRBD1. V gave up 7 bases and J gave up 2 bases; unmatched junction bases: 8. The CDR3 length is 15 residues. CDR1 and CDR2 from the germline V gene are ENHRY and SYGVKD. CDR3 nucleotides: TGTGCCATCATGCGGACAGGTTCGCCCTACAATGAGCAGTTCTTC. Translating it yields CAIMRTGSPYNEQFF.

This rearrangement joins TRBV5-1 to TRBJ2-1; 7 bases line up with TRBD2. J was trimmed by 5 bases and V by 0 bases; bases with no gene match: 2. CDR1 is SGHRS, CDR2 YFSETQ, per germline. This CDR3 spans 14 amino acids. The CDR3 bases are TGCGCCAGCAGCTTGGCTGCGGGGGACAATGAGCAGTTCTTC. Encoded protein: CASSLAAGDNEQFF.

This clonotype was picked up a small number of times. This chain joins TRBV20-1 and TRBJ2-3, with a tentative D call TRBD2 (6 bases). CDR1 and CDR2 (germline): DFQATT, SNEGSKA (reference sequence). There are 15 residues in the CDR3. Trimming took 5 bases from V and 0 from J, leaving 15 bases between them. CDR3 residues: CSASQRGKSTDTQYF. CDR3 coding DNA: TGCAGTGCTTCCCAACGCGGGAAGAGCACAGATACGCAGTATTTT.

This sequence joins TRBV27 and TRBJ2-2; 12 bases agree with TRBD2. The ends lost 6 bases at V and 6 bases at J; junction bases unmatched: 5. From germline, CDR1 is MNHEY and CDR2 SMNVEV (reference sequence). The length of the CDR3 is 15 residues. CDR3 coding DNA: TGTGCCAGCAGAAGGACTAGCGGGGCTCCCGGGGAGCTGTTTTTT. Encoded protein: CASRRTSGAPGELFF.

The chain couples TRBV24-1 to TRBJ2-1; weak D call: TRBD1 (5 bases). V was cut by 8 bases and J by 4 bases, with 14 bases left in between. The CDR3 has 14 residues. Germline V gene sequence: CDR1 KGHDR, CDR2 SFDVKD. The CDR3 loop reads CATMRQGEYNEQFF. The CDR3 DNA reads as TGTGCCACCATGCGGCAGGGTGAGTACAATGAGCAGTTCTTC.

This rearrangement joins TRBV5-1 to TRBJ2-3, with unresolved D. Per germline, CDR1 SGHRS and CDR2 YFSETQ. This CDR3 has 15 amino acids. Trimming pared 0 bases from V and 4 bases from J, leaving 12 bases between. The CDR3 sequence: CASSLASYGPDTQYF. The CDR3, as DNA: TGCGCCAGCAGCTTGGCATCCTACGGTCCAGATACGCAGTATTTT.

The rearrangement links TRBV5-1 to TRBJ1-6; maybe TRBD1 (6 bases). The CDR3 contains 15 residues. V was trimmed by 4 bases and J by 5 bases, leaving 13 bases between them. Looked up from germline, CDR1 is SGHRS and CDR2 is YFSETQ. The CDR3 spells CASSQGTTNNSPLHF. Here the CDR3 DNA reads TGCGCCAGCAGCCAAGGGACAACCAATAATTCACCCCTCCACTTT.

The chain is built from TRBV3-1 and TRBJ2-1, with 7 bases identical to TRBD2. The CDR3 has 15 amino acids. Germline V lookup: CDR1 LGHDT, CDR2 YNNKEL (reference sequence). Unmatched junction bases numbered 10, after V lost 5 bases and J lost 6 bases. The CDR3 spells CASSSSRLAPNEQFF. CDR3 DNA: TGTGCCAGCAGCTCGTCCCGACTAGCACCCAATGAGCAGTTCTTC.

There are a few counts of this clonotype. This chain uses TRBV4-2 with TRBJ2-1; TRBD1 matches 10 bases. Unmatched junction bases numbered 7, after V lost 4 bases and J lost 4 bases. The CDR3 covers 16 residues. Per the germline V gene, CDR1 is LGHNA and CDR2 is YNFKEQ. As DNA, the CDR3 is TGTGCCAGCAGCCGTCAGGGGGACAGGGGATACAATGAGCAGTTCTTC. The encoded protein is CASSRQGDRGYNEQFF.

This sequence joins TRBV29-1 and TRBJ2-7; TRBD1 might be the D (6 bases). The CDR3 is made up of 14 amino acids. In germline, CDR1 is SQVTM, CDR2 ANQGSEA. V gave up 5 bases and J gave up 4 bases, with 18 bases separating them. DNA of the CDR3: TGCAGCGTTCAGCTCGTCCGGGGACAATACGAGCAGTACTTC. Its protein is CSVQLVRGQYEQYF.

The rearrangement links TRBV12-5 to TRBJ2-7; the match to TRBD2 covers 11 bases. J gave up 7 bases and V 5 bases, and 13 bases lay outside the gene matches. The CDR3 covers 16 residues. Germline V gene lookup returns CDR1 LGHNT and CDR2 FRNRAP. In DNA, the CDR3 is TGTGCTAGTGGTCCCACGGTACTAGCGGGAGCGGAGGAGCAGTACTTC. This sequence encodes CASGPTVLAGAEEQYF.

Only a few counts were recorded for this clonotype. The chain combines TRBV20-1 with TRBJ2-3, with D possibly matching TRBD1 (5 bases). Germline V gives CDR1 DFQATT, CDR2 SNEGSKA (reference sequence). The CDR3 is 12 amino acids. V lost 5 bases and J 6 bases, leaving 12 bases between the germline ends. The CDR3 reads CSALDRSDTQYF. The CDR3 coding sequence is TGCAGTGCTCTAGACAGATCGGATACGCAGTATTTT.

J is TRBJ2-1 and V is TRBV9, with 7 bases that match TRBD2. CDR1 is SGDLS, CDR2 YYNGEE, per germline. The CDR3 length is 15 residues. V was clipped by 0 bases and J by 6 bases; unmatched bases: 6. The CDR3 coding sequence is TGTGCCAGCAGCGTAGCAGTTGGGGAGGGCAATGAGCAGTTCTTC. Its protein product is CASSVAVGEGNEQFF.

This rearrangement joins TRBV20-1 to TRBJ1-1; a weak D match, TRBD1 (6 bases). This CDR3 has 12 residues. The germline V gene has CDR1 DFQATT and CDR2 SNEGSKA (reference sequence). The V end was cut by 6 bases, the J end by 10 bases, with 18 bases between. The CDR3 loop reads CSAAGRTVGAFF. CDR3 coding DNA: TGCAGTGCAGCAGGGAGGACAGTGGGAGCTTTCTTT.

This clonotype showed up just a few times. The chain uses TRBV10-3 and TRBJ2-6; D ambiguous. Germline CDR1 ENHRY, CDR2 SYGVKD. Trimming pared 6 bases from V and 6 bases from J, leaving 9 bases between. The CDR3 contains 13 residues. The CDR3 region is CAISPTEANVLTF. CDR3 bases: TGTGCCATCAGCCCCACTGAGGCCAACGTCCTGACTTTC.

A few counts support this clonotype. The gene calls are TRBV20-1 and TRBJ1-4; TRBD1 might be the D (5 bases). Germline lookup yields CDR1 DFQATT and CDR2 SNEGSKA (reference sequence). The V and J ends lost 6 bases and 8 bases respectively, with 16 bases between them. CDR3 length equals 13 residues. The chain's CDR3 is CSAQGPLGEKLFF. CDR3 bases: TGCAGTGCCCAGGGCCCTTTGGGGGAAAAACTGTTTTTT.